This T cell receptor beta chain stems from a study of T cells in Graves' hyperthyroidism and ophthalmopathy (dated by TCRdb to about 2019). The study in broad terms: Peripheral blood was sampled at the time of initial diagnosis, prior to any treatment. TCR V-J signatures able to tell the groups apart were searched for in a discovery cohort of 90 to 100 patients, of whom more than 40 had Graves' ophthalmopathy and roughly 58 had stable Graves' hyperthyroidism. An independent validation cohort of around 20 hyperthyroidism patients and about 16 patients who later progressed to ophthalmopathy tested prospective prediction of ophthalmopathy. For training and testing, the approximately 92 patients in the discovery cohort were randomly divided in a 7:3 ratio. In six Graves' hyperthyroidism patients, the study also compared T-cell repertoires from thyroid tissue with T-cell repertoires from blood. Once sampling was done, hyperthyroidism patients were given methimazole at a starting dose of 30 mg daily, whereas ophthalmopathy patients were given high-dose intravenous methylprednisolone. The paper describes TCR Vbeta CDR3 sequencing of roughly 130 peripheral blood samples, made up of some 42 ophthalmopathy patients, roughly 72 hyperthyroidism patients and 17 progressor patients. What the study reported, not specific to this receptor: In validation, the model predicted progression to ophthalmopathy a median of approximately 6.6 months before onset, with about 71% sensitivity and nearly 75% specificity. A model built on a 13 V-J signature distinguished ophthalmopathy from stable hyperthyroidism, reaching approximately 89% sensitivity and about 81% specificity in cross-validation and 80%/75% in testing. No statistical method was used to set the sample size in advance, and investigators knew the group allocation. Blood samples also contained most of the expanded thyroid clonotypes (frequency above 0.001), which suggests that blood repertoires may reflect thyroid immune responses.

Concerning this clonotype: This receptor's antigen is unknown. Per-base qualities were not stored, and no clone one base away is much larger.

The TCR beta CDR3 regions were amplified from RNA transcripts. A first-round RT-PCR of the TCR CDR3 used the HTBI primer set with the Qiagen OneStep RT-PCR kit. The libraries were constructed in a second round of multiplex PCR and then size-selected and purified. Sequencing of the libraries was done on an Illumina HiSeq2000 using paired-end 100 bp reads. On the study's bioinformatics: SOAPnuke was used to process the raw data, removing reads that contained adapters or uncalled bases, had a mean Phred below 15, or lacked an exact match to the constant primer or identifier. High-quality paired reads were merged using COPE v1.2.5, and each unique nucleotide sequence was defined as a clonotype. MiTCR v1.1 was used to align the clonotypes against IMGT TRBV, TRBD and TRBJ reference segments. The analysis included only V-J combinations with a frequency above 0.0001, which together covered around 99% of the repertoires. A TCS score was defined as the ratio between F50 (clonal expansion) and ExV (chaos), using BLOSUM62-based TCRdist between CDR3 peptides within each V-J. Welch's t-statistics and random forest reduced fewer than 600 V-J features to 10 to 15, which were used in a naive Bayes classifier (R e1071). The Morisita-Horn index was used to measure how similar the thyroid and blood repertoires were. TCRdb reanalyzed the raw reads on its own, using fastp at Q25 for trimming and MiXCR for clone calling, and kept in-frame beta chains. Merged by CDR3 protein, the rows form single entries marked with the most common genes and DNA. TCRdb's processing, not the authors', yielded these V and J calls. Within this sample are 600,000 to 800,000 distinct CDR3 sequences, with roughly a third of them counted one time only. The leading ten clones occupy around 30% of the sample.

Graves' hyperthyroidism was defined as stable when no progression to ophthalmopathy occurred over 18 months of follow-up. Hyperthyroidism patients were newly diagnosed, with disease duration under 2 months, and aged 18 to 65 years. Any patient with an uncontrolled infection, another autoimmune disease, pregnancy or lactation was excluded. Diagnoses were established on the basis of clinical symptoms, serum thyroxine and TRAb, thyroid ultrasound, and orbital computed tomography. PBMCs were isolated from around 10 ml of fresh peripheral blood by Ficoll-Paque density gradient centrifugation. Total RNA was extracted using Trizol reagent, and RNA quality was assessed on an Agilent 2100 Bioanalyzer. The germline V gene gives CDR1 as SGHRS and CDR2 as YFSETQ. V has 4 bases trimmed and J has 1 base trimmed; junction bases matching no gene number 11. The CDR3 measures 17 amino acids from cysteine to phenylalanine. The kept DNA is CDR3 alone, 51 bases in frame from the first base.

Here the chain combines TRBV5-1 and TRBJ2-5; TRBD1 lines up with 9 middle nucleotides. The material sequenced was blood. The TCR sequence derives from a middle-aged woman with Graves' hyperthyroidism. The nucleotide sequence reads TGCGCCAGCAGCCGGACAGGGGTCGACTCTATCCAAGAGACCCAGTACTTC. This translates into CASSRTGVDSIQETQYF. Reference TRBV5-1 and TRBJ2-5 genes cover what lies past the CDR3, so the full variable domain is KAGVTQTPRYLIKTRGQQVTLSCSPISGHRSVSWYQQTPGQGLQFLFEYFSETQRNKGNFPGRFSGRQFSNSRSEMNVSTLELGDSALYLCASSRTGVDSIQETQYFGPGTRLLVL.